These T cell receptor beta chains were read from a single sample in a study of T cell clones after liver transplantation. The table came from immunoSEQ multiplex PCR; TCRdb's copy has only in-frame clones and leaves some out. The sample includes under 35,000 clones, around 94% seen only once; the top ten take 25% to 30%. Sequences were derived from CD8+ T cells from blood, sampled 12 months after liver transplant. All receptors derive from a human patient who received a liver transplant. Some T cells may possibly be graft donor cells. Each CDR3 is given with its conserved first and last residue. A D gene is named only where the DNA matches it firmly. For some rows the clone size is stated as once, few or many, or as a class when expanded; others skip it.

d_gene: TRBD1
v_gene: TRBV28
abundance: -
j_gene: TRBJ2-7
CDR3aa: CASSLSRDSSYEQYF
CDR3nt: TGTGCCAGCAGTTTAAGTCGGGACAGCTCCTACGAGCAGTACTTC

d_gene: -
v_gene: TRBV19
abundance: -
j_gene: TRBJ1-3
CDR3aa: CASSPSVNPGNTIYF
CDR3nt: TGTGCCAGTAGTCCATCAGTGAACCCAGGAAACACCATATATTTT

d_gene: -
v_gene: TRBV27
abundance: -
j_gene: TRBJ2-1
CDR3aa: CASRDPKNEQFF
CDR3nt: TGTGCCAGCAGAGATCCGAAGAATGAGCAGTTCTTC

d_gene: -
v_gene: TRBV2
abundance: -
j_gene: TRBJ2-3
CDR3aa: CASIAPDTQYF
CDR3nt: TGTGCCAGCATAGCCCCAGATACGCAGTATTTT

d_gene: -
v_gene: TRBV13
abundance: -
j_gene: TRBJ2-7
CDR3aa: CASSLGRPGWDEQYF
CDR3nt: TGTGCCAGCAGCTTAGGCAGGCCGGGGTGGGACGAGCAGTACTTC

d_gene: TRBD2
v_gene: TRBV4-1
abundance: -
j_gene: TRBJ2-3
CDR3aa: CASSAGGPGDTQYF
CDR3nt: TGCGCCAGCTCAGCGGGGGGCCCGGGAGATACGCAGTATTTT

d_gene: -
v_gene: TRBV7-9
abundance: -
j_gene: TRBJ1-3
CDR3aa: CASSPPDSFSGNTIYF
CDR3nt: TGTGCCAGCAGCCCCCCGGACAGCTTCTCTGGAAACACCATATATTTT

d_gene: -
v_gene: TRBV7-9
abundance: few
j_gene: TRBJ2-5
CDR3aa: CASRDGNQETQYF
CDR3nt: TGTGCCAGCAGAGACGGAAACCAAGAGACCCAGTACTTC

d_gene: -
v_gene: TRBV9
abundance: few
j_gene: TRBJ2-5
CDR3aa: CASSGGASGTQYF
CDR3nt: TGTGCCAGCAGCGGAGGGGCCTCGGGGACCCAGTACTTC

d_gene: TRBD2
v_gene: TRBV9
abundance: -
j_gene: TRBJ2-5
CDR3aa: CASSAPTSGETQYF
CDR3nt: TGTGCCAGCAGCGCCCCGACTAGCGGTGAGACCCAGTACTTC

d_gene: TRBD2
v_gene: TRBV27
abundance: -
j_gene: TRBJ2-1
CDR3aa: CASSLSTSGSYLYNEQFF
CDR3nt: TGTGCCAGCAGTTTATCTACTAGCGGGAGCTACCTCTACAATGAGCAGTTCTTC

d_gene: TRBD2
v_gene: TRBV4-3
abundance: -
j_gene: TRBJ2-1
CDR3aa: CASRLGTASGTPWFF
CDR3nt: TGCGCCAGCAGGCTAGGTACGGCTAGCGGGACCCCTTGGTTCTTC

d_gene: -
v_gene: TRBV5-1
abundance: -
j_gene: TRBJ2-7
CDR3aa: CASSLDSPTDAEQYF
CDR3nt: TGCGCCAGCAGCTTGGATAGCCCCACGGATGCCGAGCAGTACTTC

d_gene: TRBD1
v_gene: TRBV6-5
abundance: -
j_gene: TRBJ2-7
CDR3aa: CASRLGQASSYEQYF
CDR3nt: TGTGCCAGCAGACTCGGACAGGCCTCCTCCTACGAGCAGTACTTC

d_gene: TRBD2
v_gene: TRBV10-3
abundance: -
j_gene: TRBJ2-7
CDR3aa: CAITSETSGNYEQYF
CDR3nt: TGTGCCATCACCTCAGAGACTAGCGGAAACTACGAGCAGTACTTC

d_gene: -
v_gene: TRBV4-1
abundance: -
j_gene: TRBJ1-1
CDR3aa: CASSQDRGGPNTEAFF
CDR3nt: TGCGCCAGCAGCCAAGACCGAGGGGGGCCGAACACTGAAGCTTTCTTT

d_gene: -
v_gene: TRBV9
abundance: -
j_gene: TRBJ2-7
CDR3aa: CASSVGQITYEQYF
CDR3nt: TGTGCCAGCAGCGTCGGACAGATTACCTACGAGCAGTACTTC

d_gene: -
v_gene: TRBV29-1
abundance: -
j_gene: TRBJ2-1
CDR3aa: CSVEGNPDSSYNEQFF
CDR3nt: TGCAGCGTTGAAGGCAATCCCGATAGCTCCTACAATGAGCAGTTCTTC

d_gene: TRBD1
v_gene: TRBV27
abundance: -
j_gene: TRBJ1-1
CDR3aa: CASSLSGYRGHTEAFF
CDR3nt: TGTGCCAGCAGTTTATCGGGTTACAGGGGACACACTGAAGCTTTCTTT

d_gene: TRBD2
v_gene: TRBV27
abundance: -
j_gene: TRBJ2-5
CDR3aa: CASSSRTSGPSAQETQYF
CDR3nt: TGTGCCAGCAGTTCCCGGACTAGCGGCCCCAGCGCCCAAGAGACCCAGTACTTC

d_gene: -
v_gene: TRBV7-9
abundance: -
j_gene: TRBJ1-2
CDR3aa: CASSLAPGLNYGYTF
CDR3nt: TGTGCCAGCAGCTTAGCGCCGGGACTGAACTATGGCTACACCTTC

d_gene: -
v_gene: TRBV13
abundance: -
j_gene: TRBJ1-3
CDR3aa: CASSLAQGGDNTIYF
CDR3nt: TGTGCCAGCAGCTTAGCACAGGGCGGGGATAACACCATATATTTT

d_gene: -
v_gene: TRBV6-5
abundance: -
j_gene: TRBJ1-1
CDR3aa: CASSYSRAGEAFF
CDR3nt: TGTGCCAGCAGTTACTCAAGGGCTGGTGAAGCTTTCTTT

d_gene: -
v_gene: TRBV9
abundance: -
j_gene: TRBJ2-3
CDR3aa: CASTPFASTDTQYF
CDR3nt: TGTGCCAGCACCCCATTCGCCTCGACAGATACGCAGTATTTT

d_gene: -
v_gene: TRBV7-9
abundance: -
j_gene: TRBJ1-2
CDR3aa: CASTLTRGALSIHGYTF
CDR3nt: TGTGCCAGCACCCTAACGCGAGGGGCTCTTTCTATCCATGGCTACACCTTC

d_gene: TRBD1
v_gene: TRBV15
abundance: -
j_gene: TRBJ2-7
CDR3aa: CATSRRTGVLEQYF
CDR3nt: TGTGCCACCAGCAGACGAACAGGGGTTCTCGAGCAGTACTTC

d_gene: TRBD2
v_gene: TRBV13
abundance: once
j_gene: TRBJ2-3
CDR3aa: CASSSPAREGVSDTQYF
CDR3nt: TGTGCCAGCAGCTCCCCCGCGCGGGAGGGGGTATCAGATACGCAGTATTTT

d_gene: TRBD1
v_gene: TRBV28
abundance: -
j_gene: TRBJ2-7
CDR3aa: CASSLTGGGGEQYF
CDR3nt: TGTGCCAGCAGTTTAACAGGGGGAGGAGGCGAGCAGTACTTC

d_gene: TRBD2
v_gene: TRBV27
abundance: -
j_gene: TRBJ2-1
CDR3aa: CASSPITVRGGPYNEQFF
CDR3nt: TGTGCCAGCAGTCCCATCACGGTGCGGGGAGGGCCCTACAATGAGCAGTTCTTC

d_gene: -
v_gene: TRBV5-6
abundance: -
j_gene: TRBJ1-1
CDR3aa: CASSLDKYTEAFF
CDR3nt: TGTGCCAGCAGCTTAGACAAGTACACTGAAGCTTTCTTT

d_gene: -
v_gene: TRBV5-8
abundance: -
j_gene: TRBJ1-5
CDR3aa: CASSLGTKWRTGQPQHF
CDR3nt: TGTGCCAGCAGCTTAGGGACTAAGTGGCGTACTGGTCAGCCCCAGCATTTT

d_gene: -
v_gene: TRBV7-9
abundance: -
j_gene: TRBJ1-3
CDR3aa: CASSFLGESGNTIYF
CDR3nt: TGTGCCAGCAGCTTTCTCGGGGAGTCGGGAAACACCATATATTTT

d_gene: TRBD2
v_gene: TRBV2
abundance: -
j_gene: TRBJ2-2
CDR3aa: CASSEDEGLAANTGELFF
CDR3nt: TGTGCCAGCAGTGAAGATGAGGGACTAGCGGCGAACACCGGGGAGCTGTTTTTT

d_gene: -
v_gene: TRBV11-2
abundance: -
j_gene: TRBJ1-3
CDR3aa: CASSLQSDSGNTIYF
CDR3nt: TGTGCCAGCAGCTTACAGTCGGACTCTGGAAACACCATATATTTT

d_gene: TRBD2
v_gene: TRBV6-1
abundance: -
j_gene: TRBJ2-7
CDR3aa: CASSEEPGLAGSYEQYF
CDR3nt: TGTGCCAGCAGTGAAGAACCGGGACTAGCGGGATCCTACGAGCAGTACTTC

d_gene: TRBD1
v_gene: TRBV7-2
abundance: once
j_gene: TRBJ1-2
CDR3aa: CAIPGQGAPWYGYTF
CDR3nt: TGTGCCATCCCGGGACAGGGGGCTCCGTGGTATGGCTACACCTTC

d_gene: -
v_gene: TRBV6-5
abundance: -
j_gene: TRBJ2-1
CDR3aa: CASSYSRDRDNEQFF
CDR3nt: TGTGCCAGCAGTTACTCGCGGGACAGAGACAATGAGCAGTTCTTC

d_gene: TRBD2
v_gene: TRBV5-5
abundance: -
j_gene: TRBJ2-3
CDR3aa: CASSLLGLAATDTQYF
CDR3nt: TGTGCCAGCAGCTTGCTGGGACTAGCGGCCACAGATACGCAGTATTTT

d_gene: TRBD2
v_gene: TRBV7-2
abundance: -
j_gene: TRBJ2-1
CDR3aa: CASSLVPMLAAQAYNEQFF
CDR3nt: TGTGCCAGCAGCTTAGTCCCAATGCTAGCGGCCCAGGCCTACAATGAGCAGTTCTTC

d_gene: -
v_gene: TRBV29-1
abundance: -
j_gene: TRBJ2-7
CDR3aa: CSVGEVPTSNEQYF
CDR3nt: TGCAGCGTTGGAGAGGTCCCCACGTCCAACGAGCAGTACTTC

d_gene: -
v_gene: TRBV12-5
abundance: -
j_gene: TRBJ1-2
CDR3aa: CASGLVGRGRGYTF
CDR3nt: TGTGCTAGTGGTTTGGTCGGCCGGGGACGGGGCTACACCTTC

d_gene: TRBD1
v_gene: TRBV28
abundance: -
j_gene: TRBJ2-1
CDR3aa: CASSGVGTEDYNEQFF
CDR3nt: TGTGCCAGCAGTGGGGTCGGGACAGAGGACTACAATGAGCAGTTCTTC

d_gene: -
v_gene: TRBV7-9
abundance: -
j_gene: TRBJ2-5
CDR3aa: CASSLEMQQETQYF
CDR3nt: TGTGCCAGCAGCTTAGAAATGCAACAAGAGACCCAGTACTTC

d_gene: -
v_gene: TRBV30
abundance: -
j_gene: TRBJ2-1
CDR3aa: CAWGVGGEQFF
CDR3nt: TGTGCCTGGGGCGTAGGGGGTGAGCAGTTCTTC

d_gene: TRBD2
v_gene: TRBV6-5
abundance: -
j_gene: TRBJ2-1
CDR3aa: CASSYSNLAGVNEQFF
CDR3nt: TGTGCCAGCAGTTACTCGAATCTAGCGGGAGTAAATGAGCAGTTCTTC

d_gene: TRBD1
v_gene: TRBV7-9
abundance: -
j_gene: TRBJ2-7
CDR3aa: CASSSRQGWNEQYF
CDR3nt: TGTGCCAGCAGCTCACGACAGGGTTGGAACGAGCAGTACTTC

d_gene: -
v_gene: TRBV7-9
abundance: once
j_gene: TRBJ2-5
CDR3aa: CASSLDFTVQETQYF
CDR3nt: TGTGCCAGCAGCTTAGATTTTACAGTCCAAGAGACCCAGTACTTC